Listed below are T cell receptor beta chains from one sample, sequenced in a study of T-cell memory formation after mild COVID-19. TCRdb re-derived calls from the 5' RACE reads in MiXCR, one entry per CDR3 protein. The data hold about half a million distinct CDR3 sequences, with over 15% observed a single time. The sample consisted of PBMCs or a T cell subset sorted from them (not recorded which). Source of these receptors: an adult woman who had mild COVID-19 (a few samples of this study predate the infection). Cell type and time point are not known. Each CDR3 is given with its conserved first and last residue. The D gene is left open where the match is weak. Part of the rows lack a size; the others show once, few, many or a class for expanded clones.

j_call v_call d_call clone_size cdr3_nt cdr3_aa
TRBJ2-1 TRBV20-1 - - TGCAGTGCTAGTGGGGGGCTCTCCTACAATGAGCAGTTCTTC CSASGGLSYNEQFF
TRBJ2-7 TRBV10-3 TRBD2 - TGTGCCATCAGTGATTCGGGGGGGCCTGGAGAGCAGTACTTC CAISDSGGPGEQYF
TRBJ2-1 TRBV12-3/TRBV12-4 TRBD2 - TGTGCCAGCAGTTTAGTGGGGCGGGGGGAATACAATGAGCAGTTCTTC CASSLVGRGEYNEQFF
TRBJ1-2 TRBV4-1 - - TGCGCCAGCAGCCAAGATCACGGGCAGCGACACTATGGCTACACCTTC CASSQDHGQRHYGYTF
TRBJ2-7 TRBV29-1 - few TGCAGCGTTTTCGGGGGCGGGGAGCAGTACTTC CSVFGGGEQYF
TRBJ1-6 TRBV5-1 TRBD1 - TGCGCCAGCAGCCCGGGACAGCCTAATTCACCCCTCCACTTT CASSPGQPNSPLHF
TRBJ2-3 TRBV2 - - TGTGCCAGCAGTATATCGACCCAGAGCTCAGCAGATACGCAGTATTTT CASSISTQSSADTQYF
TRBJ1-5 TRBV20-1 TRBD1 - TGCAGTGCTAGAGATCCCCGGGACAGCGATTATCAGCCCCAGCATTTT CSARDPRDSDYQPQHF
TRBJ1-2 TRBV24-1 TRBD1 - TGTGCCACCAGTGATTCGAATACAGGGGGCGCGGTCTATGGCTACACCTTC CATSDSNTGGAVYGYTF
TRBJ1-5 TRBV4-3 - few TGCGCCAGCAGCCCCGAGATACGCCAGCCCCAGCATTTT CASSPEIRQPQHF
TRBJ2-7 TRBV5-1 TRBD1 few TGCGCCAGCAGCTTACGACCGAGGACAGGGGGTGCGTACGAGCAGTACTTC CASSLRPRTGGAYEQYF
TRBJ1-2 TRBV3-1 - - TGTGCCAGCAGCCAAGATTCGGGGCGCGGCTACACCTTC CASSQDSGRGYTF
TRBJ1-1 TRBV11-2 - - TGTGCCAGCAGCTTAGGATTGCTGGAAGCTTTCTTT CASSLGLLEAFF
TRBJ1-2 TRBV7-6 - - TGTGCCAGCACCATAGGGGGGTCCTATGGCTACACCTTC CASTIGGSYGYTF
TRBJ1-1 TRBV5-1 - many TGCGCCAGCAGCCCAGGGGCGGGGGGGAGCACTGAAGCTTTCTTT CASSPGAGGSTEAFF
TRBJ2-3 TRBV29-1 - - TGCAGCGTTGAAGTTCAAGATACGCAGTATTTT CSVEVQDTQYF
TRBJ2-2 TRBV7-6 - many TGTGCCAGCAGCCCCGTTCCGCTCTCCGGGGAGCTGTTTTTT CASSPVPLSGELFF
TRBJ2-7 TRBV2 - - TGTGCCAGCAGGGTCGGACAGACCGCCACCTACGAGCAGTACTTC CASRVGQTATYEQYF
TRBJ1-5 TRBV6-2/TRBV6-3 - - TGTGCCAGCAGTTTTTGGACAGCGGAGCCCCAGCATTTT CASSFWTAEPQHF
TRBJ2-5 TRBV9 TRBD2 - TGTGCCAGCAGCGTAGAACTAGCGGTACATTCAACCCAGTACTTC CASSVELAVHSTQYF
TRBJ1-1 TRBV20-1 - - TGCAGTGCTAGTGACCGGAGGGGAGGGGACACTGAAGCTTTCTTT CSASDRRGGDTEAFF
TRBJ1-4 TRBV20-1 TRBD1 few TGCAGTGCTAGGATGACAGGGGGCTATGAAAAACTGTTTTTT CSARMTGGYEKLFF
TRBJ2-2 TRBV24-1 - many TGTGCCACCAGTGACCTCAGGGGTACCGGGGAGCTGTTTTTT CATSDLRGTGELFF
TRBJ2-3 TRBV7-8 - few TGTGCCAGCAGCCGTATGGTCCAGGATACGCAGTATTTT CASSRMVQDTQYF
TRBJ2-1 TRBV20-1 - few TGCAGTGCTAGGGGTCGGATCCGGAGGGGACAATTCGGCTCCTACAATGAGCAGTTCTTC CSARGRIRRGQFGSYNEQFF
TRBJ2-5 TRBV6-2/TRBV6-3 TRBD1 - TGTGCCAGCAGCGACAGGGGGCTGGAAGAGACCCAGTACTTC CASSDRGLEETQYF
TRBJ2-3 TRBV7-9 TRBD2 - TGTGCCAGTCCGGGACTAGCGACAGATACGCAGTATTTT CASPGLATDTQYF
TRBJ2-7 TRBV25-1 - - TGTGCCAGCCAAACTACAGAACACTCCTACGAGCAGTACTTC CASQTTEHSYEQYF
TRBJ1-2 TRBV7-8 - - TGTGCCAGCAGCTTACAGGCTAGCTATGGCTACACCTTC CASSLQASYGYTF
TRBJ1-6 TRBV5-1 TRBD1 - TGCGCCAGCAGCTTGGATGGGACAGGGAGTAGTTCACCCCTCCACTTT CASSLDGTGSSSPLHF
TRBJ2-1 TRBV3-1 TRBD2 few TGTGCCAGCAGCCAGAGCCTAGCGGGGGGGAATGAGCAGTTCTTC CASSQSLAGGNEQFF
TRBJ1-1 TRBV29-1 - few TGCAGCTCCGACGACGGTTTTAACACTGAAGCTTTCTTT CSSDDGFNTEAFF
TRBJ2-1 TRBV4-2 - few TGTGCCAGCAGCATGGGGGTCGGTGTTAATGAGCAGTTCTTC CASSMGVGVNEQFF
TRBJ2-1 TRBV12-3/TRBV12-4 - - TGTGCCAGCACCCTAGGGGGAGGGAGGATTGAGCAGTTCTTC CASTLGGGRIEQFF
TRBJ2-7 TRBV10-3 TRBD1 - TGTGCCATCAGTTTTACAGGGGGCAACGAGCAGTACTTC CAISFTGGNEQYF
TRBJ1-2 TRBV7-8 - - TGTGCCAGCAGCTTAGCGGCAAGGGGGGTTGGTTACAACTATGGCTACACCTTC CASSLAARGVGYNYGYTF
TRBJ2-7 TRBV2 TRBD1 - TGTGCCACCGAAGGGACAGACTACGAGCAGTACTTC CATEGTDYEQYF
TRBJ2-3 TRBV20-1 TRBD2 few TGCAGTGCTAGGGTAACTAGCGGGAGAGTCCCAGATACGCAGTATTTT CSARVTSGRVPDTQYF
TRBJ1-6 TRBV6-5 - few TGTGCCAGCAGTAGGTCGGGTCTGAATTCACCCCTCCACTTT CASSRSGLNSPLHF
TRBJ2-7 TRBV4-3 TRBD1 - TGCGCCAGCAGCCAAGATAGAGGCAGGGGGCTGGACGAGCAGTACTTC CASSQDRGRGLDEQYF
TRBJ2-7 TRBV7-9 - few TGTGCCAGCAGCTACGTTCCCTACGAGCAGTACTTC CASSYVPYEQYF
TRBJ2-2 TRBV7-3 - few TGTGCCAGCAGCTCCAGTGGGACCGGGGAGCTGTTTTTT CASSSSGTGELFF
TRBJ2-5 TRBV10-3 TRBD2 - TGTGCCATCAGTCCTAGCGGGGGGCGCGACCAGTACTTC CAISPSGGRDQYF
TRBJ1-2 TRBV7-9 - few TGTGCCAGCAGCTTAAGCCCGGGACTGAGTCACGGAGGGGGCTACACCTTC CASSLSPGLSHGGGYTF
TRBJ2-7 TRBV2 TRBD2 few TGTGCCAGCAGTTCCGGGACTAGCGGTGTCTACGAGCAGTACTTC CASSSGTSGVYEQYF
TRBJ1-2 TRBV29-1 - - TGCAGCGCCCAGTTTCAGGAAAATAACTATGGCTACACCTTC CSAQFQENNYGYTF
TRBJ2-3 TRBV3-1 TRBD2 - TGTGCCAGCAGCCAAGGGCGGACTAGCGGCTTCACAGATACGCAGTATTTT CASSQGRTSGFTDTQYF
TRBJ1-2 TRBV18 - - TGTGCCAGCTCACCACCGGGGCTCTTCTATGGCTACACCTTC CASSPPGLFYGYTF